The rows below give T cell receptor beta chains drawn from one sample of a study of response to subunit inactivated influenza vaccine. TCRdb independently ran MiXCR on the RT-PCR reads; one entry per CDR3 protein. The repertoire holds about 500,000 distinct CDR3 sequences, with 16% as singletons. The sequenced sample was CD4+ T cells sorted from PBMCs, obtained less than 30 months after vaccination. The receptors derive from a man aged 45 to 75 who received an inactivated influenza vaccine. The CDR3 runs from the conserved cysteine through the conserved F or W. A D gene is named only where the DNA matches it firmly. Some rows mark clone size as missing; the rest say once, few, many or name a class of expanded clone.

clone_size: few; j_call: TRBJ1-1; d_call: .; v_call: TRBV21-1; cdr3_aa: CASRTGTTGTEAFF; cdr3_nt: TGTGCCAGCAGGACCGGGACCACGGGCACTGAAGCTTTCTTT
clone_size: .; j_call: TRBJ2-5; d_call: TRBD1; v_call: TRBV25-1; cdr3_aa: CASSAKTGTGGKETQYF; cdr3_nt: TGTGCCAGCAGTGCCAAAACCGGGACAGGGGGAAAAGAGACCCAGTACTTC
clone_size: .; j_call: TRBJ1-3; d_call: .; v_call: TRBV12-3/TRBV12-4; cdr3_aa: CASRAGSSGNTIYF; cdr3_nt: TGTGCCAGCAGAGCTGGGTCAAGTGGAAACACCATATATTTT
clone_size: few; j_call: TRBJ2-4; d_call: .; v_call: TRBV4-3; cdr3_aa: CASSQEAGQINIQYF; cdr3_nt: TGCGCCAGCAGCCAAGAGGCGGGGCAGATAAACATTCAGTACTTC
clone_size: few; j_call: TRBJ2-2; d_call: .; v_call: TRBV5-1; cdr3_aa: CASSGAGPTGELFF; cdr3_nt: TGCGCCAGCAGCGGGGCCGGGCCCACCGGGGAGCTGTTTTTT
clone_size: .; j_call: TRBJ2-1; d_call: .; v_call: TRBV11-2; cdr3_aa: CASSWAEKTGSEQFF; cdr3_nt: TGTGCCAGCAGCTGGGCGGAAAAAACAGGGTCCGAGCAGTTCTTC
clone_size: .; j_call: TRBJ2-5; d_call: .; v_call: TRBV12-3/TRBV12-4; cdr3_aa: CASGQGRSETQYF; cdr3_nt: TGTGCCAGCGGTCAGGGGCGATCCGAGACCCAGTACTTC
clone_size: many; j_call: TRBJ1-1; d_call: .; v_call: TRBV29-1; cdr3_aa: CSVSRDGTEAFF; cdr3_nt: TGCAGCGTTTCTAGGGACGGCACTGAAGCTTTCTTT
clone_size: few; j_call: TRBJ1-6; d_call: TRBD1; v_call: TRBV7-8; cdr3_aa: CASSHATDREGRSPLHF; cdr3_nt: TGTGCCAGCAGTCACGCGACGGACAGGGAAGGGCGTTCACCCCTCCACTTT
clone_size: .; j_call: TRBJ1-5; d_call: TRBD1; v_call: TRBV6-1; cdr3_aa: CASSEGQVNQPQHF; cdr3_nt: TGTGCCAGCAGTGAGGGACAGGTCAATCAGCCCCAGCATTTT
clone_size: .; j_call: TRBJ1-1; d_call: .; v_call: TRBV20-1; cdr3_aa: CSANSPNTEAFF; cdr3_nt: TGCAGTGCTAACAGCCCGAACACTGAAGCTTTCTTT
clone_size: .; j_call: TRBJ2-7; d_call: .; v_call: TRBV27; cdr3_aa: CASRGMYEQYF; cdr3_nt: TGTGCCAGCAGGGGAATGTACGAGCAGTACTTC
clone_size: few; j_call: TRBJ2-3; d_call: TRBD2; v_call: TRBV10-3; cdr3_aa: CAISEARENTQYF; cdr3_nt: TGTGCCATCAGTGAAGCGCGGGAGAATACGCAGTATTTT
clone_size: few; j_call: TRBJ2-7; d_call: .; v_call: TRBV20-1; cdr3_aa: CSARDLLRGRAYEQYF; cdr3_nt: TGCAGTGCTAGAGATCTTTTGAGGGGTCGGGCCTACGAGCAGTACTTC
clone_size: few; j_call: TRBJ2-3; d_call: TRBD1; v_call: TRBV3-1; cdr3_aa: CASGQGTDTQYF; cdr3_nt: TGTGCCAGCGGACAGGGCACAGATACGCAGTATTTT
clone_size: .; j_call: TRBJ2-4; d_call: TRBD1; v_call: TRBV28; cdr3_aa: CASRIGLRTGKNIQYF; cdr3_nt: TGTGCCAGCAGGATTGGCCTCAGGACAGGGAAAAACATTCAGTACTTC